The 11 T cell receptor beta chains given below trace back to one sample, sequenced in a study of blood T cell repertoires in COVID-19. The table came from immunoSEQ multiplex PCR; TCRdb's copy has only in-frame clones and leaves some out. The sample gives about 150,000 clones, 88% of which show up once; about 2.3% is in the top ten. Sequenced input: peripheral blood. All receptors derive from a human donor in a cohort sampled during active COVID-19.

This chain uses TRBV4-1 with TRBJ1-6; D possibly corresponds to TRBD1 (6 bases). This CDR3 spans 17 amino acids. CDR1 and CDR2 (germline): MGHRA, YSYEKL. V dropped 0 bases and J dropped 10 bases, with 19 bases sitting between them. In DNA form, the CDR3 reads TGCGCCAGCAGCCAAGAGGGCACTCCGCAGGGGTACTCACCCCTCCACTTT. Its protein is CASSQEGTPQGYSPLHF.

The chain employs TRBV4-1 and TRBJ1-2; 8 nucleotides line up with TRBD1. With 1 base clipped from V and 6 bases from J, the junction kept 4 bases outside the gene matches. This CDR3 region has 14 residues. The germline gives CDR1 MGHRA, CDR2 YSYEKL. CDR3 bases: TGCGCCAGCAGCCAAGTTCCACAGGGGGATGGCTACACCTTC. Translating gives CASSQVPQGDGYTF.

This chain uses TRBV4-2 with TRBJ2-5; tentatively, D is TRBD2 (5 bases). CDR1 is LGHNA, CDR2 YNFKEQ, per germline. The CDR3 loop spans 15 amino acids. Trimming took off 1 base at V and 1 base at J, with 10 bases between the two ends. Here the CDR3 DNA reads TGTGCCAGCAGCCAAGGAAGGCTAGCCCAAGAGACCCAGTACTTC. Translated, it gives CASSQGRLAQETQYF.

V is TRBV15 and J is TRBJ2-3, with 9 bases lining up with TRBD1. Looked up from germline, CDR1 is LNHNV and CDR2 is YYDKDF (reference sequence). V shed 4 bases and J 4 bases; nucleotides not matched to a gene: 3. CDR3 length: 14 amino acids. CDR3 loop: CATSNRQGADTQYF. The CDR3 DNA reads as TGTGCCACCAGCAACAGACAGGGGGCAGATACGCAGTATTTT.

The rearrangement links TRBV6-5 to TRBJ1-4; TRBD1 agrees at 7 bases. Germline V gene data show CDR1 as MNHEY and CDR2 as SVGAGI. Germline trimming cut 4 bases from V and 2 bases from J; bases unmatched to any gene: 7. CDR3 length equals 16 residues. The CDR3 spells CASSSTGDYTNEKLFF. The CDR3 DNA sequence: TGTGCCAGCAGTTCTACAGGGGATTACACTAATGAAAAACTGTTTTTT.

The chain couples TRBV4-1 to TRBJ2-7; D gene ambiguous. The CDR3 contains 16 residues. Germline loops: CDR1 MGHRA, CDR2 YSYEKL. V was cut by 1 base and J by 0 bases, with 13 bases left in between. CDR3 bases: TGCGCCAGCAGCCAAGCGGTGGCGGTTGTCTCCTACGAGCAGTACTTC. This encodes CASSQAVAVVSYEQYF.

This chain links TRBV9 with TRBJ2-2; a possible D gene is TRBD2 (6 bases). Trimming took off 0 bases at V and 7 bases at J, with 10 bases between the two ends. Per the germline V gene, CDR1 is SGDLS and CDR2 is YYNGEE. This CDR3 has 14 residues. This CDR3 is CASSVGRGLGELFF. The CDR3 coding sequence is TGTGCCAGCAGCGTAGGGAGGGGTCTCGGGGAGCTGTTTTTT.

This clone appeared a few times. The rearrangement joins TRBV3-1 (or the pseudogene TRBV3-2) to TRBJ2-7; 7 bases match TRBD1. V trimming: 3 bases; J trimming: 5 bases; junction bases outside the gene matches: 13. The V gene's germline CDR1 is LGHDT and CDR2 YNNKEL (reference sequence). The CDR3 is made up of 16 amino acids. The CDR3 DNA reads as TGTGCCAGCAGCCATCAGAAACGGGACAGTCAACACGAGCAGTACTTC. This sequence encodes CASSHQKRDSQHEQYF.

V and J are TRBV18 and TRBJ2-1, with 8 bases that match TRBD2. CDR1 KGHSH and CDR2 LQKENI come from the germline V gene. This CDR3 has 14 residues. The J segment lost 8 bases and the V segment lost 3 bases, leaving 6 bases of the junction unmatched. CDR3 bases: TGTGCCAGCTCACCCCGGACTAGCCGTGATGAGCAGTTCTTC. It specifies CASSPRTSRDEQFF.

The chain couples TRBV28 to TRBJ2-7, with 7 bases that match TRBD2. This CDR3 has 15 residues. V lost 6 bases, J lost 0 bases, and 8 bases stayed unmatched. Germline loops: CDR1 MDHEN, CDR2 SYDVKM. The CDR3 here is CASSPRLAVSYEQYF. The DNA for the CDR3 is TGTGCCAGCAGCCCCCGTCTAGCGGTCTCCTACGAGCAGTACTTC.

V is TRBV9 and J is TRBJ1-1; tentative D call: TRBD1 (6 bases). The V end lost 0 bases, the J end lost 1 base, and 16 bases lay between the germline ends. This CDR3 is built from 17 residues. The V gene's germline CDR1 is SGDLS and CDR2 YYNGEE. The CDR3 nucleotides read TGTGCCAGCAGCGTAGTTGGGGGGGCAGGGCCGAACACTGAAGCTTTCTTT. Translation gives CASSVVGGAGPNTEAFF. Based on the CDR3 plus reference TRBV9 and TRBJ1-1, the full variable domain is DSGVTQTPKHLITATGQRVTLRCSPRSGDLSVYWYQQSLDQGLQFLIQYYNGEERAKGNILERFSAQQFPDLHSELNLSSLELGDSALYFCASSVVGGAGPNTEAFFGQGTRLTVV.